The clone carrying this TCR beta chain was recorded at least ten times. MiXCR, applied by TCRdb to the 5' RACE reads, yields one record per CDR3 protein. The data hold under 250,000 distinct CDR3 sequences, with 8.5% to 9.5% observed a single time. This specimen comes from a study of T-cell memory formation after mild COVID-19. CDR1 and CDR2 from the germline V gene are SGHTA and FQGNSA. The CDR3 is 15 residues long. The ends lost 4 bases at V and 0 bases at J; junction bases unmatched: 5. The chain joins TRBV7-2 to TRBJ2-7, with TRBD2 matching over 8 bases. This sequence was found in a man aged 18-30 years who had mild COVID-19 (a few samples of this study predate the infection). Cell type and time point are not known. The sequenced material came from PBMCs or a T cell subset sorted from them (not recorded which). In nucleotides, the CDR3 is TGTGCCAGCAGCTCCCGCGGGGGGCACTCCTACGAGCAGTACGTC. Amino acid sequence: CASSSRGGHSYEQYV.